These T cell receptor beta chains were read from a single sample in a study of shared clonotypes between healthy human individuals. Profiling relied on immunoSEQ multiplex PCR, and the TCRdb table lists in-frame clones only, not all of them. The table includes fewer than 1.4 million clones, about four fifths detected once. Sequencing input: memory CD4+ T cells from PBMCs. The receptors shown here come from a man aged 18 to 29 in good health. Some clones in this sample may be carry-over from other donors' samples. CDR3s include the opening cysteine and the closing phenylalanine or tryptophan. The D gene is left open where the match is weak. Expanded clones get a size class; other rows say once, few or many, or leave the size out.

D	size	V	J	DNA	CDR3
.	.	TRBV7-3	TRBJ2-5	TGTGCCAGCAGCTCCCATGCGAAGACGGAGACCCAGTACTTC	CASSSHAKTETQYF
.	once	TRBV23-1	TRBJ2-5	TGCGCCAGCAGTCAACGTAGCCTGTACCAAGAGACCCAGTACTTC	CASSQRSLYQETQYF
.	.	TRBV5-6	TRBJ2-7	TGTGCCAGCAGCTTCACAGGGACCGAGCAGTACTTC	CASSFTGTEQYF
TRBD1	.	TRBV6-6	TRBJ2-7	TGTGCCAGCAACGGAGGGACAGGGCGGGATAAGTACTTC	CASNGGTGRDKYF
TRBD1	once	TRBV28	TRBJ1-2	TGTGCCAGCAGTTTCGTACAGGGGGCGAACGTTAACTATGGCTACACCTTC	CASSFVQGANVNYGYTF
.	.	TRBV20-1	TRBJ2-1	TGCAGTGCTAGAGAAGGCAAGCAGTTCTTC	CSAREGKQFF
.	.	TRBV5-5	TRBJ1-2	TGTGCCAGCAGCTTAGTACCAGGGGAGAACTATGGCTACACCTTC	CASSLVPGENYGYTF
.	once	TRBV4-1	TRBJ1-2	TGCGCCAGCAGCCAAGTGGGGGGGGCAGGTAATGGCTACACCTTC	CASSQVGGAGNGYTF
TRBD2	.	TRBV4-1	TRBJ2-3	TGCGCCAGCAGCCAAGCCCTTGGGACTAGCGGGAGGGCCGTCTCCACAGATACGCAGTATTTT	CASSQALGTSGRAVSTDTQYF
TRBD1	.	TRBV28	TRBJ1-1	TGTGCCAGCATTATCCTTCCGGGACAGGGAAGCACTGAAGCTTTCTTT	CASIILPGQGSTEAFF
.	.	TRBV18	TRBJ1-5	TGTGCCAGCTCACCACCGGGACTTATACAGCCCCAGCATTTT	CASSPPGLIQPQHF
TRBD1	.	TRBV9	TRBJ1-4	TGTGCCAGCAGCGTAGGATCGAGGCAGGGGGGTGAAAAACTGTTTTTT	CASSVGSRQGGEKLFF
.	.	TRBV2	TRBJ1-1	TGTGCCAGCAGGGGAACAGGGGAAGCTTTCTTT	CASRGTGEAFF
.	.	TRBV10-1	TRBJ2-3	TGCGCCAGCTTGGTCAGGGCAGGCACAGATACGCAGTATTTT	CASLVRAGTDTQYF
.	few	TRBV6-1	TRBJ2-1	TGTGCCAGCATGGCGGGAAATAAAGACAATGAGCAGTTCTTC	CASMAGNKDNEQFF
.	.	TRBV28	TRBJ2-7	TGTGCCAGCGGGCAGGGTCCCTACGAGCAGTACTTC	CASGQGPYEQYF
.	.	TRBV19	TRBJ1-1	TGTGCCAGTAGTAGGAGGTCCGAAATCGAAGCTTTCTTT	CASSRRSEIEAFF
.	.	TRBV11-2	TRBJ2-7	TGTGCCAGCACCACACGACCCGGGACATTCCCCCACGAGCAGTACTTC	CASTTRPGTFPHEQYF
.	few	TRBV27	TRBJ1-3	TGTGCCAGCAGCGCCCTTCGGGGGAGTTATGGAAACACCATATATTTT	CASSALRGSYGNTIYF
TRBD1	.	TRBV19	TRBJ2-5	TGTGCCAGTAGCGAAACAGGGGGCCCAGAGACCCAGTACTTC	CASSETGGPETQYF
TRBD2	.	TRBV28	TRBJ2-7	TGTGCCAGCAGTTTGGTCTGGCTAGCGGGAGCCATAGGCCCCTACGAGCAGTACTTC	CASSLVWLAGAIGPYEQYF
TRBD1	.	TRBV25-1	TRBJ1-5	TGTGCCAGAGAGACAGGGGGAAATCAGCCCCAGCATTTT	CARETGGNQPQHF
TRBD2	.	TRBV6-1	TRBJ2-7	TGTGCCAGCAGTGAAGGTCTAGCGGGAGCATACGAGCAGTACTTC	CASSEGLAGAYEQYF
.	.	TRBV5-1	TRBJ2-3	TGCGCCAGCAGCCCGATTCGTGGACCTTCCACAGATACGCAGTATTTT	CASSPIRGPSTDTQYF
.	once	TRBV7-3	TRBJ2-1	TGTGCCAGCAGGCGGGGACGAGAGGACAATGAGCAGTTCTTC	CASRRGREDNEQFF
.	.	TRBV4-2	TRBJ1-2	TGTGCCAGCAGCCAAGCGGGGGGTAGCTACACCTTC	CASSQAGGSYTF
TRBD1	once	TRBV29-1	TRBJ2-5	TGCAGCGTCCTAGGAACGCAGACAGGGGGCCGAGAGACCCAGTACTTC	CSVLGTQTGGRETQYF
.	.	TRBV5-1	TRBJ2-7	TGCGCCAGCAGCTTGGCGCCCTACGAGCAGTACTTC	CASSLAPYEQYF
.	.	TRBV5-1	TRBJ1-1	TGCGCCAGCAGCTCCGGCCAGGGCACTGAAGCTTTCTTT	CASSSGQGTEAFF
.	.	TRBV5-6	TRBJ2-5	TGTGCCAGCAGCTTGCCGGTGGGACACCAGTACTTC	CASSLPVGHQYF
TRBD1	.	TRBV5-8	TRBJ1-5	TGTGCCAGCAGCTCGGGGACAGGGGTTCGAAATCAGCCCCAGCATTTT	CASSSGTGVRNQPQHF
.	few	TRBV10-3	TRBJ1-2	TGTGCCATCACCGTGGGAGCCAGAGATGGCTACACCTTC	CAITVGARDGYTF
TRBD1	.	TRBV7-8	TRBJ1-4	TGTGCCAGCAGCAGACAGGGGCTAAGCGAAAAACTGTTTTTT	CASSRQGLSEKLFF
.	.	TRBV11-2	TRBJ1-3	TGTGCCAGCAGGGGGGCTTCTGGAAACACCATATATTTT	CASRGASGNTIYF
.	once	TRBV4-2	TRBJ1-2	TGTGCCAGCAGCCAAGTCCCATTCTATGGCTACACCTTC	CASSQVPFYGYTF
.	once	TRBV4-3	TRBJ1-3	TGCGCCAGCAGCCGGCAGGGACATCTAACTACGGACACCATATATTTT	CASSRQGHLTTDTIYF
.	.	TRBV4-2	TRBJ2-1	TGTGCCAGCAGCCAAGAGTGGGCCAATAATGAGCAGTTCTTC	CASSQEWANNEQFF
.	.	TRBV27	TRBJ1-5	TGTGCCAGCAGTTCAACCTCAGGGGTACCAAATCAGCCCCAGCATTTT	CASSSTSGVPNQPQHF
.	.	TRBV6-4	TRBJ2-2	TGTGCCAGCAGTACGACATCCGTGAACACCGGGGAGCTGTTTTTT	CASSTTSVNTGELFF
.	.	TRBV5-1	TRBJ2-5	TGCGCCAGCAGAGATCCCCGCAGGGGAGAAGAGACCCAGTACTTC	CASRDPRRGEETQYF
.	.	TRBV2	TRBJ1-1	TGTGCCAGCAGTGTAACCAAGAGGGACACTGAAGCTTTCTTT	CASSVTKRDTEAFF
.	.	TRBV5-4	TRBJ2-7	TGTGCCAGCAGGCTGTGGGGCAGATCAGTATACGAGCAGTACTTC	CASRLWGRSVYEQYF
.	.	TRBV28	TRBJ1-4	TGTGCCAGCAGCCCCTTTGAAAAACTGTTTTTT	CASSPFEKLFF
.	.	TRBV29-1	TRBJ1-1	TGCAGCGTGGCGGAAATTGAAGCTTTCTTT	CSVAEIEAFF
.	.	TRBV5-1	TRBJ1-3	TGCGCCAGCAGCAACGAGGGGGGTTTCTCTGGAAACACCATATATTTT	CASSNEGGFSGNTIYF
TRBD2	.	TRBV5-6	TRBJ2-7	TGTGCCAGCAGCTTGGATCTAGCGGGCTACGAGCAGTACTTC	CASSLDLAGYEQYF
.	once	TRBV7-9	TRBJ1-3	TGTGCCAGCAGCTTAGTGACGATACAGGCAAACACCATATATTTT	CASSLVTIQANTIYF
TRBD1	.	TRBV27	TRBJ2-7	TGTGCCAGCAGCCCCCGAATAGTGGACAGGGCGGGGTACGAGCAGTACTTC	CASSPRIVDRAGYEQYF
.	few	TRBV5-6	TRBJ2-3	TGTGCCAGCGACGAGGGAGAGGACACAGATACGCAGTATTTT	CASDEGEDTDTQYF
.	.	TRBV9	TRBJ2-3	TGTGCCAGCAGCTCCCCCCGCACAGATACGCAGTATTTT	CASSSPRTDTQYF
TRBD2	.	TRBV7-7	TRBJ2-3	TGTGCCAGCAGCCTCGGGACTAGCGCAGATACGCAGTATTTT	CASSLGTSADTQYF
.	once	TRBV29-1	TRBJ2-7	TGCAGCGCAGGAATAGGGGGAGGCCGATACGAGCAGTACTTC	CSAGIGGGRYEQYF